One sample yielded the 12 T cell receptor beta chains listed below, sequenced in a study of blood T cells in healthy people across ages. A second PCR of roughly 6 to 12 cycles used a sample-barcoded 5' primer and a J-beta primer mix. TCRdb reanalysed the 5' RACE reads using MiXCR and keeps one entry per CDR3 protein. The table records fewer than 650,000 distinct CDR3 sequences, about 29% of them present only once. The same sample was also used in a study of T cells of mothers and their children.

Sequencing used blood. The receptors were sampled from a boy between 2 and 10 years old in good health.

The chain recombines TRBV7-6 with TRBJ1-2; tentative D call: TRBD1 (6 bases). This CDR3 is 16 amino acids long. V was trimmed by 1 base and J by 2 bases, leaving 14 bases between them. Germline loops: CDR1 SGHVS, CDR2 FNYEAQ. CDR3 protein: CASSLGPTGPNYGYTF. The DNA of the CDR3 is TGTGCCAGCAGCTTAGGCCCAACAGGGCCAAACTATGGCTACACCTTC.

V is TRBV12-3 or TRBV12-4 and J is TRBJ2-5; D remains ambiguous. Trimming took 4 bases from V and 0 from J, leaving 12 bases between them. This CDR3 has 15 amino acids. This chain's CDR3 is CASSYMTSYQETQYF. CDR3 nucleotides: TGTGCCAGCAGTTACATGACATCGTACCAAGAGACCCAGTACTTC.

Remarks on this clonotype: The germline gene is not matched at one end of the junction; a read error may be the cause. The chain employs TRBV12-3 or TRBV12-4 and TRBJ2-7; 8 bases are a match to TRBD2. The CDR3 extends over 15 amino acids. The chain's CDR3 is CASSLMASGPYEQCF. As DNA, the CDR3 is TGTGCCAGCAGTTTAATGGCTAGCGGGCCCTACGAGCAGTGCTTC.

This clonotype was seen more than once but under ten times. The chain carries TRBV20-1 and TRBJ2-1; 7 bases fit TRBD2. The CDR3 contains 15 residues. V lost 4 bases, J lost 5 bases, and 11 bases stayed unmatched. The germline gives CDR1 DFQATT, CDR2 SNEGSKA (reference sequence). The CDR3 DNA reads TGCAGTGCTACTCCTGGGGGGGGAGGCCACAATGAGCAGTTCTTC. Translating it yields CSATPGGGGHNEQFF.

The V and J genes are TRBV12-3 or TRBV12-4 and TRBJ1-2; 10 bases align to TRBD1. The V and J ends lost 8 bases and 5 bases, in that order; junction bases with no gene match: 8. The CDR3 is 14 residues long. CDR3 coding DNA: TGTGCCAGCGGTGGACAGGGGGATTTTTATGGCTACACCTTC. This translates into CASGGQGDFYGYTF.

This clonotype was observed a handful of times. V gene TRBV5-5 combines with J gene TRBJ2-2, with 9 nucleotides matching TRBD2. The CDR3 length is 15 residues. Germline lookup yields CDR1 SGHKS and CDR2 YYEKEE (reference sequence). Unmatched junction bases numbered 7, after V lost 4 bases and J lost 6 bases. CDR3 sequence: CASSPGTSRAGELFF. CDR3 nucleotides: TGTGCCAGCAGCCCTGGGACTAGCCGTGCCGGGGAGCTGTTTTTT.

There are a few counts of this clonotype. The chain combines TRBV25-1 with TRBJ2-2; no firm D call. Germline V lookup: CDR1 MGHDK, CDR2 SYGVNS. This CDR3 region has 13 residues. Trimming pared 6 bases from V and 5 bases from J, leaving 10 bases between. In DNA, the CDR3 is TGTGCCAGCAGGTCGACTGTGACCGGGGAGCTGTTTTTT. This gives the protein CASRSTVTGELFF.

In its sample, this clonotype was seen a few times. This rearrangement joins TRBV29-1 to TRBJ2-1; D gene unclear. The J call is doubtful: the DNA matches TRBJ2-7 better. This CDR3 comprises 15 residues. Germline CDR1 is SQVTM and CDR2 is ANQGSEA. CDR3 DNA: TGCAGCGTTGAAGTGTTACAGAGAAGTTCCTACGAGCAGTACTTC. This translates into CSVEVLQRSSYEQYF.

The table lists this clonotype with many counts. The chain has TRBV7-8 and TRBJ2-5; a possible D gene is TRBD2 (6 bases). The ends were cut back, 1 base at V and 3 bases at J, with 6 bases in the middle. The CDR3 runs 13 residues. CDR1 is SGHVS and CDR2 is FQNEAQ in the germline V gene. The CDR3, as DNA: TGTGCCAGCAGCTTAGAGCGGGAAGAGACCCAGTACTTC. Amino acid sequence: CASSLEREETQYF.

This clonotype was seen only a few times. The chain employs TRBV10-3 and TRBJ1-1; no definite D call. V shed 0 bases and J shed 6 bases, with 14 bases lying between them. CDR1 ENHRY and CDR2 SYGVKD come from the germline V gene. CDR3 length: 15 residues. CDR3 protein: CAISESMAPRAEAFF. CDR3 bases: TGTGCCATCAGTGAGTCGATGGCGCCTCGGGCTGAAGCTTTCTTT.

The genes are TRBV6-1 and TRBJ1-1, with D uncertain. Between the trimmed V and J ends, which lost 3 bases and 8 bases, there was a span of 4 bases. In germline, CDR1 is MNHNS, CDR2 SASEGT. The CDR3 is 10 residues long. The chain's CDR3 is CASSDGEAFF. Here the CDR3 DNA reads TGTGCCAGCAGTGACGGGGAAGCTTTCTTT.

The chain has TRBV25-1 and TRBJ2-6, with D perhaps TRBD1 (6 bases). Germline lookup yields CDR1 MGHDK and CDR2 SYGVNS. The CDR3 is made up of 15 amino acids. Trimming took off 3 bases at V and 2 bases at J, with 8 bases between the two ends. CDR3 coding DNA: TGTGCCAGCAGTGACGGACAGACTGGGGCCAACGTCCTGACTTTC. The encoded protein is CASSDGQTGANVLTF.